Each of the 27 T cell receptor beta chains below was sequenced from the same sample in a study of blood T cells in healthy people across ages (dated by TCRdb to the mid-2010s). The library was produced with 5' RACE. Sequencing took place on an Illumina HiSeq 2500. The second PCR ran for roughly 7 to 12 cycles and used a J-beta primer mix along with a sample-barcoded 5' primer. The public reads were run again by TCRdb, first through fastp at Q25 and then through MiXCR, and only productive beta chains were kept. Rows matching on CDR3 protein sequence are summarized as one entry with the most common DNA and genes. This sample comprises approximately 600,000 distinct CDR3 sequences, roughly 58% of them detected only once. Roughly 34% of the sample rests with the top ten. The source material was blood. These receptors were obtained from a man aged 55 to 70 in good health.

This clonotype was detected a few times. The CDR3 DNA reads TGCGCCAGCAGCTTGGACAGGGTATCCGACGAGCAGTACTTC. It encodes CASSLDRVSDEQYF. The rearrangement joins TRBV5-1 to TRBJ2-7; TRBD1 is a possible D gene (6 bases). This CDR3 comprises 14 residues. The germline V gene encodes CDR1 SGHRS and CDR2 YFSETQ. Trimming left V 0 bases short and J 5 bases short, with 12 bases between.

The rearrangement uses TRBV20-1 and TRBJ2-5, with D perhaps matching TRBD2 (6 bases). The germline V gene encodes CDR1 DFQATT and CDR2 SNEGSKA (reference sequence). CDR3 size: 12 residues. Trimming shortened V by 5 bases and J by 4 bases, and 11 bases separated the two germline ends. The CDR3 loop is CSALTRRETQYF. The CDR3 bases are TGCAGTGCTTTGACTAGACGAGAGACCCAGTACTTC.

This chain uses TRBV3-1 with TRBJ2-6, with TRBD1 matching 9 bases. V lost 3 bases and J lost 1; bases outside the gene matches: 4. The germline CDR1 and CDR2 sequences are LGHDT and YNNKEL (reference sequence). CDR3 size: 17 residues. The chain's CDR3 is CASSHTGQGSGANVLTF. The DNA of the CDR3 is TGTGCCAGCAGCCATACCGGACAGGGGTCTGGGGCCAACGTCCTGACTTTC.

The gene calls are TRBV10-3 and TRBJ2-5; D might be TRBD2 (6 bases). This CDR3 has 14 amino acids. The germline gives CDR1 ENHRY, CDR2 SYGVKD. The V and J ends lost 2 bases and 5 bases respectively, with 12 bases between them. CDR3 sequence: CAISEGGTWETQYF. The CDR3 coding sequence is TGTGCCATCAGTGAGGGAGGGACGTGGGAGACCCAGTACTTC.

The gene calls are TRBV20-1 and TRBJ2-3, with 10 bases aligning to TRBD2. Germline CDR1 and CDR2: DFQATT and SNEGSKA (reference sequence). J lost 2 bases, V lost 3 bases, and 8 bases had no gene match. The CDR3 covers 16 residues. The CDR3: CSASRAGTSDTDTQYF. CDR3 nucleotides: TGCAGTGCTAGCAGGGCCGGGACTAGCGACACAGATACGCAGTATTTT.

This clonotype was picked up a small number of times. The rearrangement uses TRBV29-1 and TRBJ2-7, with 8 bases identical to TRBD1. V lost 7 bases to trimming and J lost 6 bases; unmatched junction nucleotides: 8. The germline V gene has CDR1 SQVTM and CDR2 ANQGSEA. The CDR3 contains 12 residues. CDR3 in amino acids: CSAWTGYGEQYF. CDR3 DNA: TGCAGCGCCTGGACAGGGTATGGCGAGCAGTACTTC.

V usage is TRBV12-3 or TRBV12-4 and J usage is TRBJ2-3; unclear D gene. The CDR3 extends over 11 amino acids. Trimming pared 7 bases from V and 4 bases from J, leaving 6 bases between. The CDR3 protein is CASTVADTQYF. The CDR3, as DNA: TGTGCCAGCACGGTCGCAGATACGCAGTATTTT.

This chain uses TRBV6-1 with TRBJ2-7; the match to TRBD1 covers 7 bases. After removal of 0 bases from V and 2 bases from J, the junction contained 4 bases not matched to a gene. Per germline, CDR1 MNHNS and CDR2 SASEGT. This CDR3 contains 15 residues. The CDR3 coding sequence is TGTGCCAGCAGTGAAGCTTGGGGGACAGCCTACGAGCAGTACTTC. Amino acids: CASSEAWGTAYEQYF.

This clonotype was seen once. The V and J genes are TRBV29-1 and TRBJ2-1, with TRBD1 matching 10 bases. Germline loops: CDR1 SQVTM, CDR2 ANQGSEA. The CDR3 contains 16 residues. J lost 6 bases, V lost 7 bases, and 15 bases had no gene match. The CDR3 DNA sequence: TGCAGCGCCGTGACAGGGGGCCGCGGGAGAGCCAATGAGCAGTTCTTC. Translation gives CSAVTGGRGRANEQFF.

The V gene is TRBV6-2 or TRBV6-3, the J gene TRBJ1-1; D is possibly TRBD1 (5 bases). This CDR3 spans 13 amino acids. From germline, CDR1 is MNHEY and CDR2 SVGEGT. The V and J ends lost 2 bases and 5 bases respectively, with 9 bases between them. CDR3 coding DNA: TGTGCCAGCAGTTACAGCAGGGTTACTGAAGCTTTCTTT. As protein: CASSYSRVTEAFF.

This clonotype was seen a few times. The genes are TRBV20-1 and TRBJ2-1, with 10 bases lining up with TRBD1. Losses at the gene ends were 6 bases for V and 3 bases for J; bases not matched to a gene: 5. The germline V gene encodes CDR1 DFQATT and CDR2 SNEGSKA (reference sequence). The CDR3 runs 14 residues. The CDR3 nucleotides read TGCAGTGCCCAAGGACAGGGGGTCTACAATGAGCAGTTCTTC. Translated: CSAQGQGVYNEQFF.

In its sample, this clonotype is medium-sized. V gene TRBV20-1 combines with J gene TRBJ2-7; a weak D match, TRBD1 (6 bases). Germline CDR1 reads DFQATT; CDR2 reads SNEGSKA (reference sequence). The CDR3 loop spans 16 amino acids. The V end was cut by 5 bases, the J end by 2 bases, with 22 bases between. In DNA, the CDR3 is TGCAGTGCTTCAGCCGGACAGTTCTCCGAGGCCTACGAGCAGTACTTC. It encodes CSASAGQFSEAYEQYF.

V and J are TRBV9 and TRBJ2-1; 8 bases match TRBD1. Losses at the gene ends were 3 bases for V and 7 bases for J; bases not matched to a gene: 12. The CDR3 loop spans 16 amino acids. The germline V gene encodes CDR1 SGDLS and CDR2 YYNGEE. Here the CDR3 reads CASSATTGGLRNEQFF. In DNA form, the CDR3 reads TGTGCCAGCAGCGCGACCACAGGGGGGTTGAGGAATGAGCAGTTCTTC. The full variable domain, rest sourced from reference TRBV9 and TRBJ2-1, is DSGVTQTPKHLITATGQRVTLRCSPRSGDLSVYWYQQSLDQGLQFLIQYYNGEERAKGNILERFSAQQFPDLHSELNLSSLELGDSALYFCASSATTGGLRNEQFFGPGTRLTVL.

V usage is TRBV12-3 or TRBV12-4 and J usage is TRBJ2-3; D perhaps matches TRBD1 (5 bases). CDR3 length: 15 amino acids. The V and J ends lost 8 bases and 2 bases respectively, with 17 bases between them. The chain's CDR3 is CASCPRAGLTDTQYF. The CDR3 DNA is TGTGCCAGCTGCCCCCGGGCAGGGCTCACAGATACGCAGTATTTT.

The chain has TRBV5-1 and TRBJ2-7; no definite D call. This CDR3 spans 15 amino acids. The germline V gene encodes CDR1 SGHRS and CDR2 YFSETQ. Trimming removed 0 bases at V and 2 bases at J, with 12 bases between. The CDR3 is CASSLGGLGTYEQYF. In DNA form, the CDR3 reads TGCGCCAGCAGCTTGGGGGGTTTAGGAACCTACGAGCAGTACTTC.

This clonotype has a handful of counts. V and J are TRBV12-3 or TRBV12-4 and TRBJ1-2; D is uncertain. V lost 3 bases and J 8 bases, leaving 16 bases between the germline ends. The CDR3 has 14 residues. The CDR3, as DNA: TGTGCCAGCAGTTTTGCCCGGGTCTCCCAGGGCTACACCTTC. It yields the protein CASSFARVSQGYTF.

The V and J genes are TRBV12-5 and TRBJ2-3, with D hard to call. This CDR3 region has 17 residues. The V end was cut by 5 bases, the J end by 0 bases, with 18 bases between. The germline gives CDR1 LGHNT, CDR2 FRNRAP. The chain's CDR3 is CASGLGTDVSSTDTQYF. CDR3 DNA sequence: TGTGCTAGTGGTCTTGGTACCGACGTTTCTAGCACAGATACGCAGTATTTT.

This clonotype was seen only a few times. The CDR3 coding sequence is TGTGCCAGCAGCCAAAAGTCCAGGAATCACTACGAGCAGTACTTC. Translated: CASSQKSRNHYEQYF. This chain connects TRBV3-1 to TRBJ2-7; the D is unclear. CDR1 LGHDT and CDR2 YNNKEL come from the germline V gene (reference sequence). The CDR3 loop spans 15 amino acids. Trimming shortened V by 2 bases and J by 3 bases, and 14 bases separated the two germline ends.

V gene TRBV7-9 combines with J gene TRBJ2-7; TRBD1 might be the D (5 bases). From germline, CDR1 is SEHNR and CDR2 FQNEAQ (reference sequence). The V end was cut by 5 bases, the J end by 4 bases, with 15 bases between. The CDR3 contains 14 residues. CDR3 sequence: CASSATAGKYEQYF. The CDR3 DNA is TGTGCCAGCAGCGCGACAGCTGGGAAGTACGAGCAGTACTTC.

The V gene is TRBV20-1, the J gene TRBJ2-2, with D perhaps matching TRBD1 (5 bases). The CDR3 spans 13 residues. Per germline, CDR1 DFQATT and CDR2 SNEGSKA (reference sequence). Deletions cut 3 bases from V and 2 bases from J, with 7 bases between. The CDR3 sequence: CSASGANTGELFF. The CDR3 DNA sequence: TGCAGTGCTAGTGGGGCAAACACCGGGGAGCTGTTTTTT.

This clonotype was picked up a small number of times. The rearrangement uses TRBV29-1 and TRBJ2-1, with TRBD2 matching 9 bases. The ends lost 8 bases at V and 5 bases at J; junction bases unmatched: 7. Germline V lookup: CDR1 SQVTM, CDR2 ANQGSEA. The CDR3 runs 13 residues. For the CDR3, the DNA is TGCAGCTGTAGCGGGGGCAAGCACAATGAGCAGTTCTTC. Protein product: CSCSGGKHNEQFF.

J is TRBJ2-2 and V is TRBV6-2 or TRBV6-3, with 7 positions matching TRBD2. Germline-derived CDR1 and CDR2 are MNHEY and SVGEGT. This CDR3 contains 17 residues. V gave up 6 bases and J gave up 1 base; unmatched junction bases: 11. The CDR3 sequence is CASSPMGRGMNTGELFF. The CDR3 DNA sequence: TGTGCCAGCAGCCCCATGGGGCGGGGGATGAACACCGGGGAGCTGTTTTTT.

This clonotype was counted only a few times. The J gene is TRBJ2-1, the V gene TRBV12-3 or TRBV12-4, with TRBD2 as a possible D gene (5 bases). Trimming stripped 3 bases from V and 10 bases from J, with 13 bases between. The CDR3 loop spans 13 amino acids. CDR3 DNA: TGTGCCAGCAGTTTTAACGGGGATTGGGAGCAGTTCTTC. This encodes CASSFNGDWEQFF.

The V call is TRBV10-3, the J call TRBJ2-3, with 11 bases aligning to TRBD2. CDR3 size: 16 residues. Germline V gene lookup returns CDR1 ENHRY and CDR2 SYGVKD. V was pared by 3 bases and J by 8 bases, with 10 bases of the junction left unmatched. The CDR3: CAISDPLAGGRSTQYF. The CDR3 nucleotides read TGTGCCATCAGTGATCCGTTAGCGGGGGGGCGTAGTACGCAGTATTTT.

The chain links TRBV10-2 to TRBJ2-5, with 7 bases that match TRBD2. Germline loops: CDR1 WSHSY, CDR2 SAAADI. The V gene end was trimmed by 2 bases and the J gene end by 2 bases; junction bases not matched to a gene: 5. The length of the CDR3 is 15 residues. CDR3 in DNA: TGCGCCAGCAGTGAGCCGACTAGCCCACAAGAGACCCAGTACTTC. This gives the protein CASSEPTSPQETQYF.

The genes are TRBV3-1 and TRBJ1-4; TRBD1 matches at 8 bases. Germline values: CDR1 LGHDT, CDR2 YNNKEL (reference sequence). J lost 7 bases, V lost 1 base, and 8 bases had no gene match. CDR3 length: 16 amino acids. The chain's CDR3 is CASSQGASGGPEKLFF. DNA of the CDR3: TGTGCCAGCAGCCAAGGGGCGTCAGGGGGCCCTGAAAAACTGTTTTTT.

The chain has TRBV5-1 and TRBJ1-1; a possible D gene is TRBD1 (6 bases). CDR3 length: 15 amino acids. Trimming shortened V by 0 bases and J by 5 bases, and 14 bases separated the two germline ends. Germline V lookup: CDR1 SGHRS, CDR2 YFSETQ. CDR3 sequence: CASSLAGKGETEAFF. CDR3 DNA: TGCGCCAGCAGCTTGGCCGGCAAGGGGGAAACTGAAGCTTTCTTT.